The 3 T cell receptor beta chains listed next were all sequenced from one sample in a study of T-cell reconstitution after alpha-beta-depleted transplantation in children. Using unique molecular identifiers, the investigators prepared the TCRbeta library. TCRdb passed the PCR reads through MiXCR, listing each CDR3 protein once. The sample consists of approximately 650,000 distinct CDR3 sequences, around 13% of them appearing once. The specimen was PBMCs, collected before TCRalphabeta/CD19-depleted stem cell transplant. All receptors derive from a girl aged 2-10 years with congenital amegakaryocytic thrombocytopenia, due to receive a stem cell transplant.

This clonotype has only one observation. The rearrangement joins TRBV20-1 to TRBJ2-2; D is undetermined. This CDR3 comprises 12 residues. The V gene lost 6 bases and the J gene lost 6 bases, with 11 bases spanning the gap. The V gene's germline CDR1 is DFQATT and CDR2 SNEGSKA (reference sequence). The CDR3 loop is CSAQYPSGELFF. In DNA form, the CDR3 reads TGCAGTGCCCAGTACCCGTCCGGGGAGCTGTTTTTT.

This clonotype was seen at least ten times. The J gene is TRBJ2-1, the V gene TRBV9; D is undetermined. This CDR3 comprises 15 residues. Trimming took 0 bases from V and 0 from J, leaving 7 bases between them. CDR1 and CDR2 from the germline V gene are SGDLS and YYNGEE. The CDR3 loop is CASSVAVSSYNEQFF. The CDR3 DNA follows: TGTGCCAGCAGCGTAGCTGTTAGCTCCTACAATGAGCAGTTCTTC.

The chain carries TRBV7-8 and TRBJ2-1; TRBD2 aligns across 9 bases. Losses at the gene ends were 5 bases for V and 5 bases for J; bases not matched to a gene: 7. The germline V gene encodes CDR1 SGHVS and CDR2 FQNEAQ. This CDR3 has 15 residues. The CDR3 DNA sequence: TGTGCCAGCAGCAAGCAAGCGGGAGGAGACAATGAGCAGTTCTTC. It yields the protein CASSKQAGGDNEQFF. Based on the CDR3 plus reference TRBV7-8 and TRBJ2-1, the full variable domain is GAGVSQSPRYKVAKRGQDVALRCDPISGHVSLFWYQQALGQGPEFLTYFQNEAQLDKSGLPSDRFFAERPEGSVSTLKIQRTQQEDSAVYLCASSKQAGGDNEQFFGPGTRLTVL.